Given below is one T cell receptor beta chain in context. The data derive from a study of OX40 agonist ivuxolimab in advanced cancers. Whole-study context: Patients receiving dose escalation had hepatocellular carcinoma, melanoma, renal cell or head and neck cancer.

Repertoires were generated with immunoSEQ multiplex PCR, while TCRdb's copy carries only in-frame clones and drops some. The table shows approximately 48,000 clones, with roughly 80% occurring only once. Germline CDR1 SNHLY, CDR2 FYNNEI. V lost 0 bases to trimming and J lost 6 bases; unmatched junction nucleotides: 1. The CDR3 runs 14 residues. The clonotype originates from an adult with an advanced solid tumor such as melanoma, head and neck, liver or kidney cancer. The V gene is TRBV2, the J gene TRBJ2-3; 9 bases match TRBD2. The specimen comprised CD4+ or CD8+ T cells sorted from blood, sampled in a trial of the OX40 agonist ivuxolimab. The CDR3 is CASSEALAGDTQYF. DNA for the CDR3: TGTGCCAGCAGTGAAGCGCTAGCGGGGGATACGCAGTATTTT.